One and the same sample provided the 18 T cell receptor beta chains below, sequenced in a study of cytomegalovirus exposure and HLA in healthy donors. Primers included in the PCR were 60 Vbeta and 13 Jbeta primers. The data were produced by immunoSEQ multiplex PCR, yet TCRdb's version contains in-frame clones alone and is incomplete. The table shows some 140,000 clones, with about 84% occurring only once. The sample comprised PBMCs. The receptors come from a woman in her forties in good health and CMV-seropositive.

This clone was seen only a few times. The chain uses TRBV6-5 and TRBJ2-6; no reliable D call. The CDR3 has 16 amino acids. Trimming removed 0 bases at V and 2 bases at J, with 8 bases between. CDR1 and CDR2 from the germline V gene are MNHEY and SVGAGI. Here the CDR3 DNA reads TGTGCCAGCAGTTACTCGCGGAGAACTGGGGCCAACGTCCTGACTTTC. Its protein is CASSYSRRTGANVLTF.

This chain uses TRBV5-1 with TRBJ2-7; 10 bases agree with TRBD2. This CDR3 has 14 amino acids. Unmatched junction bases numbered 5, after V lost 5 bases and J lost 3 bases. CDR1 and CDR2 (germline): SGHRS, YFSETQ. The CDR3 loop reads CASRRGTSVYEQYF. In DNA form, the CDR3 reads TGCGCCAGCAGAAGGGGGACTAGCGTCTACGAGCAGTACTTC. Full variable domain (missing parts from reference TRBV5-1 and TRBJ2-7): KAGVTQTPRYLIKTRGQQVTLSCSPISGHRSVSWYQQTPGQGLQFLFEYFSETQRNKGNFPGRFSGRQFSNSRSEMNVSTLELGDSALYLCASRRGTSVYEQYFGPGTRLTVT.

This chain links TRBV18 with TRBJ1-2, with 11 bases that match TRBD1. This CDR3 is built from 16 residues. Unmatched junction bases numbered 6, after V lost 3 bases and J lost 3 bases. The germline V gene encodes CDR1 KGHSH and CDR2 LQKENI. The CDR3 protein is CASSPQGQGADYGYTF. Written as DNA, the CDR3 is TGTGCCAGCTCACCCCAAGGACAGGGGGCAGACTATGGCTACACCTTC.

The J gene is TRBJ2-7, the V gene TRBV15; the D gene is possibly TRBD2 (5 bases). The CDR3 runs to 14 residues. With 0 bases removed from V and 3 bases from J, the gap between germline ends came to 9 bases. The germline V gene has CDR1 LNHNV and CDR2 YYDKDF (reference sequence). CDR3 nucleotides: TGTGCCACCAGCAGAGATGCGGGTTTCTACGAGCAGTACTTC. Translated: CATSRDAGFYEQYF.

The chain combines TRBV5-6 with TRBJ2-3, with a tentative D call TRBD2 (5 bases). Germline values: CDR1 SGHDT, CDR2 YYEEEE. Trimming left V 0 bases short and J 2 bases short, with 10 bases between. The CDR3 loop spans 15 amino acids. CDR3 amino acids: CASSLAIGVTDTQYF. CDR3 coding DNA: TGTGCCAGCAGCTTGGCGATCGGGGTCACAGATACGCAGTATTTT.

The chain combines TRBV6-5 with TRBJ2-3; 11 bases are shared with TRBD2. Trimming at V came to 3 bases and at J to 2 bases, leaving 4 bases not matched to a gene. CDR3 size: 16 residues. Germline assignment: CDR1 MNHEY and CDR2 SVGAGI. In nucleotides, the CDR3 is TGTGCCAGCAGTTATCGACTAGCGGGACTCACAGATACGCAGTATTTT. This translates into CASSYRLAGLTDTQYF.

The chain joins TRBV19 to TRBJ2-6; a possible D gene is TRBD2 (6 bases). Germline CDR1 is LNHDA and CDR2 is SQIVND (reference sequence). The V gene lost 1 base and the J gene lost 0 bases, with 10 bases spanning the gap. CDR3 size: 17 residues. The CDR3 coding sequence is TGTGCCAGTAGTATAGGGGGCGGGGTCTCTGGGGCCAACGTCCTGACTTTC. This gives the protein CASSIGGGVSGANVLTF.

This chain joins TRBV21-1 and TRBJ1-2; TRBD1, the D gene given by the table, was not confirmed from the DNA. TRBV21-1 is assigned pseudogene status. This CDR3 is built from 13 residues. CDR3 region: CASSRGPNYGYTF. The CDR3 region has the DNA TGTGCCAGCAGCAGGGGGCCCAACTATGGCTACACCTTC.

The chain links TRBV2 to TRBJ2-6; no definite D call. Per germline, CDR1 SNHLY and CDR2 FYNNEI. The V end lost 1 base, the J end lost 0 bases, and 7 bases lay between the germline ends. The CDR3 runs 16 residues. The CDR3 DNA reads TGTGCCAGCAGTGAAGACGGTTACTCTGGGGCCAACGTCCTGACTTTC. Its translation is CASSEDGYSGANVLTF.

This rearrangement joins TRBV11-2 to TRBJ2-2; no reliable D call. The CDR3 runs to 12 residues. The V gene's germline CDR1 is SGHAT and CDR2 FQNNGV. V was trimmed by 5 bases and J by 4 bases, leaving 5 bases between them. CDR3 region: CASSAGTGELFF. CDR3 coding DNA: TGTGCCAGCAGCGCCGGCACCGGGGAGCTGTTTTTT.

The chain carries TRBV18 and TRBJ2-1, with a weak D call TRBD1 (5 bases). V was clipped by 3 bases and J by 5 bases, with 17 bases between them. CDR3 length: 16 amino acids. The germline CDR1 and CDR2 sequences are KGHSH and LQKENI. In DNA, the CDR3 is TGTGCCAGCTCACCCCTATTAGGGGTCCGTGACAATGAGCAGTTCTTC. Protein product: CASSPLLGVRDNEQFF.

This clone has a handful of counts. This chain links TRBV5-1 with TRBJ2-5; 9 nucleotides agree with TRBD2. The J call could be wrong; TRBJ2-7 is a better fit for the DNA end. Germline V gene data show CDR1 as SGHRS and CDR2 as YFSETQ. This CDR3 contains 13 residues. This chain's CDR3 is CASSSGLAHEQYF. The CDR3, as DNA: TGCGCCAGCAGCTCCGGACTAGCGCACGAGCAGTACTTC.

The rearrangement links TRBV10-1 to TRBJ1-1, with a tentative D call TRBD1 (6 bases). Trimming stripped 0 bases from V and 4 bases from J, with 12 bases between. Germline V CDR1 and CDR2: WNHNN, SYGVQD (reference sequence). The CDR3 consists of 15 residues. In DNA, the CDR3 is TGCGCCAGCAGTGAGTCGCGGGGAGGGGGCACTGAAGCTTTCTTT. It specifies CASSESRGGGTEAFF.

The CDR3 spells CASSPPGQNTQYF. CDR3 nucleotide sequence: TGTGCCAGCAGCCCCCCAGGACAGAATACGCAGTATTTT. This chain uses TRBV7-3 with TRBJ2-3; D is perhaps TRBD1 (6 bases). Per germline, CDR1 SGHTA and CDR2 FQGTGA. Between the trimmed V and J ends, which lost 5 bases and 7 bases, there was a span of 13 bases. CDR3 size: 13 residues.

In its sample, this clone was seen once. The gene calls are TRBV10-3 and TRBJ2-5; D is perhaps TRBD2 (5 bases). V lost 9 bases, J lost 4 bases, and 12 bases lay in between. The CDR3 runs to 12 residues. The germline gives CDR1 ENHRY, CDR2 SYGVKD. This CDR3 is CAMGSLGETQYF. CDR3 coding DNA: TGTGCCATGGGGAGTTTGGGAGAGACCCAGTACTTC.

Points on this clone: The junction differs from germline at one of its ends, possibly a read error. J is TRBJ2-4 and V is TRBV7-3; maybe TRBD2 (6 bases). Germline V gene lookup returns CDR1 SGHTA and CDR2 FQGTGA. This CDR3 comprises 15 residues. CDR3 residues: CVSSLGVGRGNIQYF. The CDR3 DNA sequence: TGTGTCAGCAGCTTAGGGGTTGGGCGGGGAAACATTCAGTACTTC.

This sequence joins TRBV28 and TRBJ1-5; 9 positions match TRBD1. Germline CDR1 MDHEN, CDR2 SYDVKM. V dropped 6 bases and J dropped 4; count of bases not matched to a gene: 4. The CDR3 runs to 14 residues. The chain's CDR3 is CASRTQGANQPQHF. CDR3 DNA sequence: TGTGCCAGCAGAACACAGGGGGCGAATCAGCCCCAGCATTTT.

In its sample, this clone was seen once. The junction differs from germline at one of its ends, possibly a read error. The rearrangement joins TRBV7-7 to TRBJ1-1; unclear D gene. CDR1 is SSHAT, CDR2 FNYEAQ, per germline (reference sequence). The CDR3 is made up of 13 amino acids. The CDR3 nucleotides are TGTGCTAGCAGCCCTATTTCGGGGACTGAAGCTTTCTTT. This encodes CASSPISGTEAFF.